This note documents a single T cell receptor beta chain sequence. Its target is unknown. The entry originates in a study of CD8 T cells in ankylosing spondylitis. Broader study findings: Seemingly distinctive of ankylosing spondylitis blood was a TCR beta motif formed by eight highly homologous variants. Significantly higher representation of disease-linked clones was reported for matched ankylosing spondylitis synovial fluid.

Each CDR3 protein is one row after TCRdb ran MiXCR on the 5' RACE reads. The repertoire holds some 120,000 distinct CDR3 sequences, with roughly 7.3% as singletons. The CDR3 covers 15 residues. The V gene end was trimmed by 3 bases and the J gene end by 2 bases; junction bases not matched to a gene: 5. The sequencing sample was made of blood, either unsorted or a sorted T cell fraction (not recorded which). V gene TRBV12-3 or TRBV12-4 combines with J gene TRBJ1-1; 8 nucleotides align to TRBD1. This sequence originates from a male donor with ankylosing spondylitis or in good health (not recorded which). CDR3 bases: TGTGCCAGCAGTTTTTATGGGACAGGAAACACTGAAGCTTTCTTT. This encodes CASSFYGTGNTEAFF.